The 7 T cell receptor beta chains below were found in one sample sequenced in a study of glioma-infiltrating T cells. The iRepertoire nested amplicon-rescue multiplex PCR amplified TCR alpha and beta CDR3s from RNA. TCRdb ran MiXCR on the multiplex PCR reads and lists one entry per CDR3 protein. The sample has 300,000 to 400,000 distinct CDR3 sequences, roughly 41% seen once. The sequenced material came from glioma tissue, nonneoplastic brain tissue, or PBMCs (not recorded which). These receptors were collected from a human donor with low-grade glioma or glioblastoma, undergoing nonglioma brain surgery, or in good health (not recorded which).

This rearrangement joins TRBV5-6 to TRBJ2-7, with D uncertain. The DNA end is more similar to TRBJ1-2, so the J call may be wrong. The CDR3 totals 13 residues. Germline CDR1 is SGHDT and CDR2 is YYEEEE. The CDR3 nucleotides are TGTGCCAGCAGCTTGGTTCAGCAATATGGCTACACCTTC. Translated: CASSLVQQYGYTF.

A few counts support this clonotype. The chain couples TRBV20-1 to TRBJ2-2, with 7 positions matching TRBD2. CDR1 DFQATT and CDR2 SNEGSKA come from the germline V gene (reference sequence). The trim removed 5 bases at V and 3 bases at J, leaving 6 bases unmatched. This CDR3 is built from 14 residues. The CDR3 here is CSALSSGYTGELFF. The DNA for the CDR3 is TGCAGTGCTCTCTCTAGCGGATACACCGGGGAGCTGTTTTTT.

V usage is TRBV28 and J usage is TRBJ2-7, with D hard to call. CDR3 size: 14 residues. Germline assignment: CDR1 MDHEN and CDR2 SYDVKM. V lost 3 bases to trimming and J lost 3 bases, with 12 bases between them. The CDR3 DNA reads as TGTGCCAGCAGTTTCACTGGTTTAGGCTACGAGCAGTACTTC. As protein: CASSFTGLGYEQYF.

This clonotype was seen more than once but under ten times. The gene calls are TRBV20-1 and TRBJ1-6, with 8 bases aligning to TRBD1. V dropped 1 base and J dropped 8; count of bases not matched to a gene: 4. CDR1 and CDR2 (germline): DFQATT, SNEGSKA (reference sequence). This CDR3 has 14 amino acids. DNA for the CDR3: TGCAGTGCTAGAGTGGGACAGGTGGATTCACCCCTCCACTTT. This sequence encodes CSARVGQVDSPLHF.

In this sample, this clonotype turned up a few times. The chain's CDR3 is CSARDLGGGEQFF. CDR3 in DNA: TGCAGTGCTAGAGATCTAGGCGGAGGAGAGCAGTTCTTC. The chain has TRBV20-1 and TRBJ2-1; maybe TRBD2 (5 bases). CDR3 size: 13 residues. CDR1 DFQATT and CDR2 SNEGSKA come from the germline V gene (reference sequence). Trimming removed 0 bases at V and 10 bases at J, with 13 bases between.

The V gene is TRBV24-1, the J gene TRBJ2-1; 7 nucleotides agree with TRBD2. Trimming at V came to 2 bases and at J to 3 bases, leaving 6 bases not matched to a gene. The CDR3 contains 16 residues. The V gene's germline CDR1 is KGHDR and CDR2 SFDVKD. CDR3 coding DNA: TGTGCCACCAGTGATTATAGTAGCGGGTTCTACAATGAGCAGTTCTTC. Encoded protein: CATSDYSSGFYNEQFF.

The chain is built from TRBV28 and TRBJ1-1, with D possibly matching TRBD1 (5 bases). There are 14 residues in the CDR3. The germline CDR1 and CDR2 sequences are MDHEN and SYDVKM. The V and J ends lost 6 bases and 4 bases respectively, with 15 bases between them. CDR3 region: CASSHRGGGTEAFF. The DNA of the CDR3 is TGTGCCAGCAGCCACCGGGGCGGGGGCACTGAAGCTTTCTTT.